The 25 T cell receptor beta chains below were found in one sample sequenced in a study of blood T cells in healthy people across ages. Primers used in a second PCR of roughly 6 to 12 cycles were a sample-barcoded 5' primer and a J-beta primer mix. TCRdb recomputed calls from the 5' RACE reads with MiXCR, one row per CDR3 protein. The data contain roughly 2 million distinct CDR3 sequences, roughly 52% of them singletons. Sequencing used blood. These TCRs come from a woman aged 40 to 50 in good health.

In the case of this clonotype: At one end the junction does not follow the germline gene, possibly because of a read error. The chain combines TRBV4-3 with TRBJ2-3; the match to TRBD1 covers 11 bases. This CDR3 has 15 residues. Germline CDR1 and CDR2: LGHNA and YSLEER. CDR3 residues: CASSQDRGPTDTQYF. In DNA form, the CDR3 reads TGTGCCAGCAGCCAGGACAGGGGGCCGACAGATACGCAGTATTTT.

This clonotype has more than one count but fewer than ten. The chain employs TRBV10-1 and TRBJ2-1, with unresolved D. CDR3 length equals 13 residues. V lost 9 bases, J lost 3 bases, and 12 bases lay in between. Germline CDR1 WNHNN, CDR2 SYGVQD (reference sequence). CDR3 sequence reads: CASSRFGYNEQFF. CDR3 nucleotides: TGCGCCAGTTCCCGCTTCGGCTACAATGAGCAGTTCTTC.

The chain has TRBV6-1 and TRBJ1-6, with D possibly matching TRBD1 (6 bases). The CDR3 covers 15 residues. Trimming stripped 0 bases from V and 10 bases from J, with 13 bases between. Germline CDR1 is MNHNS and CDR2 is SASEGT. In DNA form, the CDR3 reads TGTGCCAGCAGTGAAGCGTGGGGGGCTGGATCACCCCTCCACTTT. Amino acid sequence: CASSEAWGAGSPLHF.

This clonotype was detected a few times. The gene calls are TRBV20-1 and TRBJ2-4; 8 bases map to TRBD2. Losses at the gene ends were 0 bases for V and 0 bases for J; bases not matched to a gene: 13. Germline CDR1 is DFQATT and CDR2 is SNEGSKA (reference sequence). There are 19 residues in the CDR3. In DNA form, the CDR3 reads TGCAGTGCTAGAGATAAGGCAGAACCCGGGGGGGAAGCCAAAAACATTCAGTACTTC. Residues: CSARDKAEPGGEAKNIQYF.

A few counts support this clonotype. The rearrangement uses TRBV25-1 and TRBJ2-1; tentative D call: TRBD1 (5 bases). V lost 5 bases and J lost 3, with 11 bases in between. The CDR3 contains 14 residues. Germline-derived CDR1 and CDR2 are MGHDK and SYGVNS. The CDR3 loop is CASSPTGDYNEQFF. Written as DNA, the CDR3 is TGTGCCAGCAGTCCCACAGGAGACTACAATGAGCAGTTCTTC.

The V call is TRBV6-5, the J call TRBJ2-7; no clear D. Germline assignment: CDR1 MNHEY and CDR2 SVGAGI. The germline V and J ends were trimmed by 5 bases and 4 bases, with 12 bases remaining between them. The length of the CDR3 is 13 residues. CDR3 nucleotide sequence: TGTGCCAGCAGTAAAAACTCCCTTTACGAGCAGTACTTC. Its protein product is CASSKNSLYEQYF.

This chain joins TRBV7-2 and TRBJ2-1; 9 bases match TRBD2. The CDR3 consists of 16 residues. Trimming at V came to 4 bases and at J to 5 bases, leaving 9 bases not matched to a gene. In germline, CDR1 is SGHTA, CDR2 FQGNSA. CDR3 DNA sequence: TGTGCCAGCAGCTCCGTGGGCGGGGGGGAGGACAATGAGCAGTTCTTC. This sequence encodes CASSSVGGGEDNEQFF. Based on the CDR3 plus reference TRBV7-2 and TRBJ2-1, the full variable domain is GAGVSQSPSNKVTEKGKDVELRCDPISGHTALYWYRQSLGQGLEFLIYFQGNSAPDKSGLPSDRFSAERTGGSVSTLTIQRTQQEDSAVYLCASSSVGGGEDNEQFFGPGTRLTVL.

The chain carries TRBV18 and TRBJ2-6; maybe TRBD1 (5 bases). Germline loops: CDR1 KGHSH, CDR2 LQKENI. This CDR3 is 18 amino acids long. Trimming took off 3 bases at V and 0 bases at J, with 15 bases between the two ends. This CDR3 reads CASSPLYGRVSGANVLTF. CDR3 bases: TGTGCCAGCTCACCCCTGTATGGCAGGGTCTCTGGGGCCAACGTCCTGACTTTC.

The genes are TRBV24-1 and TRBJ2-1; 10 bases agree with TRBD1. Germline values: CDR1 KGHDR, CDR2 SFDVKD. Trimming removed 4 bases from V and 2 bases from J; junction bases left unmatched: 4. This CDR3 contains 16 residues. This CDR3 reads CATSEIDRGPYNEQFF. In DNA form, the CDR3 reads TGTGCCACCAGTGAAATCGACAGGGGGCCCTACAATGAGCAGTTCTTC.

This clonotype was detected only a few times. This chain links TRBV5-6 with TRBJ2-3; a possible D gene is TRBD2 (6 bases). Germline lookup yields CDR1 SGHDT and CDR2 YYEEEE. Deletions cut 4 bases from V and 2 bases from J, with 14 bases between. This CDR3 region has 15 residues. CDR3 residues: CASSLRTTITDTQYF. For the CDR3, the DNA is TGTGCCAGCAGCCTTCGGACTACTATCACAGATACGCAGTATTTT.

The CDR3 loop is CASSLVGVTQRETQYF. Here the CDR3 DNA reads TGTGCCAGCAGTTTAGTCGGGGTTACCCAACGAGAGACCCAGTACTTC. This rearrangement joins TRBV28 to TRBJ2-7, with a possible D match to TRBD2 (5 bases). TRBJ2-5 explains the end of the DNA better; the J call may be wrong. The V gene's germline CDR1 is MDHEN and CDR2 SYDVKM. The CDR3 length is 16 residues.

The sample holds a few counts of this clonotype. The gene calls are TRBV24-1 and TRBJ2-5; TRBD2 aligns across 14 bases. J lost 2 bases, V lost 9 bases, and 1 base had no gene match. This CDR3 comprises 14 residues. CDR1 is KGHDR, CDR2 SFDVKD, per germline. The CDR3 nucleotides read TGTGCCACCGGACTAGCGGGGGGACAAGAGACCCAGTACTTC. It specifies CATGLAGGQETQYF.

The chain carries TRBV6-2 or TRBV6-3 and TRBJ1-5, with TRBD1 as a possible D gene (6 bases). Germline-derived CDR1 and CDR2 are MNHEY and SVGEGT. This CDR3 spans 12 amino acids. With 6 bases removed from V and 9 bases from J, the gap between germline ends came to 12 bases. As DNA, the CDR3 is TGTGCCAGCAGGAGGCAGGGGTGGCCCCAGCATTTT. Protein: CASRRQGWPQHF.

J is TRBJ2-7 and V is TRBV5-1, with 9 positions matching TRBD1. Trimming removed 1 base from V and 3 bases from J; junction bases left unmatched: 5. This CDR3 region has 15 residues. The V gene's germline CDR1 is SGHRS and CDR2 YFSETQ. The CDR3 here is CASSLQGQGLYEQYF. In nucleotides, the CDR3 is TGCGCCAGCAGCTTGCAGGGACAGGGTCTCTACGAGCAGTACTTC.

The chain uses TRBV7-2 and TRBJ2-1, with a tentative D call TRBD2 (5 bases). Per the germline V gene, CDR1 is SGHTA and CDR2 is FQGNSA. The CDR3 extends over 14 amino acids. With 5 bases removed from V and 8 bases from J, the gap between germline ends came to 16 bases. The DNA for the CDR3 is TGTGCCAGCAGCGTAGGGCGGGCCAATGATGAGCAGTTCTTC. The encoded protein is CASSVGRANDEQFF.

This clonotype turned up a few times. V gene TRBV9 combines with J gene TRBJ2-3; TRBD2 aligns across 7 bases. Trimming took 0 bases from V and 1 from J; bases not matched to a gene: 2. The V gene's germline CDR1 is SGDLS and CDR2 YYNGEE. The CDR3 has 15 amino acids. CDR3 DNA: TGTGCCAGCAGCGTAGCGGGGGGACGCACAGATACGCAGTATTTT. Protein product: CASSVAGGRTDTQYF.

The genes are TRBV4-3 and TRBJ1-2, with D tentatively TRBD1 (5 bases). Germline V gene sequence: CDR1 LGHNA, CDR2 YSLEER. Deletions cut 0 bases from V and 4 bases from J, with 15 bases between. This CDR3 spans 16 amino acids. The CDR3 reads CASSQDPRDSRYGYTF. The CDR3, as DNA: TGCGCCAGCAGCCAAGATCCCAGGGACTCCCGCTATGGCTACACCTTC.

The chain employs TRBV2 and TRBJ2-1, with D perhaps matching TRBD1 (5 bases). The V and J ends lost 8 bases and 4 bases respectively, with 15 bases between them. CDR1 is SNHLY, CDR2 FYNNEI, per germline. The CDR3 sequence is 14 residues long. The CDR3 coding sequence is TGTGCCAGCCATGGGCCAGGGCCGTACAATGAGCAGTTCTTC. This encodes CASHGPGPYNEQFF.

The rearrangement links TRBV6-5 to TRBJ2-7, with a weak D call TRBD2 (6 bases). V lost 6 bases, J lost 7 bases, and 19 bases lay in between. The CDR3 totals 14 residues. CDR1 is MNHEY and CDR2 is SVGAGI in the germline V gene. The CDR3 reads CASRNLGSRGEQYF. The CDR3 DNA reads as TGTGCCAGCAGGAATCTAGGGAGCCGGGGGGAGCAGTACTTC.

The chain joins TRBV7-3 to TRBJ2-5, with D uncertain. Germline V gene data show CDR1 as SGHTA and CDR2 as FQGTGA. The V and J ends lost 6 bases and 1 base respectively, with 15 bases between them. The CDR3 length is 15 residues. The CDR3 nucleotides read TGTGCCAGCAGTCGAGGCGAGGTCCTCCAAGAGACCCAGTACTTC. This gives the protein CASSRGEVLQETQYF. Full variable domain (missing parts from reference TRBV7-3 and TRBJ2-5): GAGVSQTPSNKVTEKGKYVELRCDPISGHTALYWYRQSLGQGPEFLIYFQGTGAADDSGLPNDRFFAVRPEGSVSTLKIQRTERGDSAVYLCASSRGEVLQETQYFGPGTRLLVL.

This chain joins TRBV10-3 and TRBJ2-7; 7 nucleotides line up with TRBD1. V was clipped by 3 bases and J by 6 bases; unmatched bases: 8. CDR1 is ENHRY, CDR2 SYGVKD, per germline. The CDR3 contains 14 residues. The CDR3 nucleotides are TGTGCCATCAGTGAAGGGGGACAGTTCCGCGAGCAGTACTTC. It is translated as CAISEGGQFREQYF.

In this sample, this clonotype turned up a few times. V gene TRBV6-6 combines with J gene TRBJ1-2, with 10 bases identical to TRBD1. This CDR3 has 16 amino acids. From germline, CDR1 is MNHNY and CDR2 SVGAGI (reference sequence). The V gene end was trimmed by 6 bases and the J gene end by 5 bases; junction bases not matched to a gene: 12. Here the CDR3 reads CASRETGTGVVYGYTF. As DNA, the CDR3 is TGTGCCAGCAGAGAGACCGGGACAGGGGTCGTTTATGGCTACACCTTC.

This clonotype has just a few counts. This rearrangement joins TRBV7-6 to TRBJ2-1; D remains ambiguous. The CDR3 sequence is 15 residues long. V was clipped by 5 bases and J by 7 bases, with 18 bases between them. Germline CDR1 reads SGHVS; CDR2 reads FNYEAQ. CDR3 in DNA: TGTGCCAGCAGCGCAAGAGTTGGAGACTTTAATGAGCAGTTCTTC. This gives the protein CASSARVGDFNEQFF.

V gene TRBV6-5 combines with J gene TRBJ2-3; D is unclear. The CDR3 runs to 13 residues. CDR1 and CDR2 (germline): MNHEY, SVGAGI. V was trimmed by 5 bases and J by 0 bases, leaving 6 bases between them. The CDR3 loop reads CASSDHSTDTQYF. CDR3 sequence (DNA): TGTGCCAGCAGTGACCACAGCACAGATACGCAGTATTTT.

This clonotype has just a few counts. This chain links TRBV4-2 with TRBJ2-7; 7 bases are a match to TRBD2. The CDR3 extends over 15 amino acids. Trimming removed 4 bases from V and 5 bases from J; junction bases left unmatched: 11. Germline V gene lookup returns CDR1 LGHNA and CDR2 YNFKEQ. The CDR3 region has the DNA TGTGCCAGCAGCCTAACGGGACTAACAGGCCACGAGCAGTACTTC. Amino acids: CASSLTGLTGHEQYF.